This T cell receptor (beta chain) emerged from a study of beta chain features in type 1 diabetes. Broader study findings: For Type 1 diabetes patients, all four CD4+ subsets carried TCRB CDR3s that were moderately but significantly shorter. A potential PCR bias toward shorter templates would be equal in patient and control samples. Possibly, sequencing cDNA over-represented cells that had high TCR expression levels.

This clone was observed a few times. The antigen is unknown. Investigators reverse transcribed all isolated RNA, so they sequenced expressed TCRB transcripts. The data were produced by immunoSEQ multiplex PCR, yet TCRdb's version contains in-frame clones alone and is incomplete. The top ten clones hold 0.45% to 0.5% of a sample with about 150,000 clones, 10% of them seen once. The ends were cut back, 8 bases at V and 8 bases at J, with 15 bases in the middle. This CDR3 has 13 residues. CDR1 and CDR2 from the germline V gene are SNHLY and FYNNEI. The source is a man aged 25 to 40 with type 1 diabetes. Sequencing was performed on central memory CD4+ T cells from blood. The J gene is TRBJ1-4, the V gene TRBV2; D gene ambiguous. The CDR3 is CASQLEGGEKLFF. For the CDR3, the DNA is TGTGCCAGCCAACTCGAGGGTGGCGAAAAACTGTTTTTT.